The rows below give T cell receptor beta chains drawn from one sample of a study of CD8 T cells in ankylosing spondylitis. A single record per CDR3 protein comes from TCRdb applying MiXCR to the 5' RACE reads. The sample includes more than 60,000 distinct CDR3 sequences, roughly 5.2% of them seen just once. The sequenced sample consisted of blood, either unsorted or a sorted T cell fraction (not recorded which). Every receptor here comes from a male donor with ankylosing spondylitis or in good health (not recorded which). Both conserved end residues are part of each CDR3. D genes are given only for firm matches. Clone sizes are given selectively: once, few, many, or a class where the clone is expanded.

cdr3_length d_call clone_size j_call v_call cdr3_nt cdr3_aa
16 - many TRBJ2-1 TRBV9 TGTGCCAGCAGTAAGGCTCCATTTAGCTCCTACAATGAGCAGTTCTTC CASSKAPFSSYNEQFF
14 - many TRBJ1-2 TRBV6-1 TGTGCCAGCAGTAGTGTATCAGGGTTCTATGGCTACACCTTC CASSSVSGFYGYTF
16 - many TRBJ2-4 TRBV28 TGTGCCAGCAGTTTACAGGGGGTACGGGGGAAAAACATTCAGTACTTC CASSLQGVRGKNIQYF
14 TRBD1 many TRBJ2-3 TRBV9 TGTGCCAGCAGCGCGGAAGGGGGCGCAGATACGCAGTATTTT CASSAEGGADTQYF
14 TRBD2 many TRBJ2-1 TRBV20-1 TGCAGTGCTAGAGACGGGACTAGTCACAATGAGCAGTTCTTC CSARDGTSHNEQFF
13 - many TRBJ1-4 TRBV12-3/TRBV12-4 TGTGCCAGCAGCCGCAGGGGCTGGGAAAAACTGTTTTTT CASSRRGWEKLFF
14 TRBD1 - TRBJ2-7 TRBV7-2 TGTGCCAGCAGCACAGGGACAGAGCCCTACGAGCAGTACTTC CASSTGTEPYEQYF
13 - - TRBJ1-1 TRBV6-1 TGTGCCAGCACCCGATTACGGGACACTGAAGCTTTCTTT CASTRLRDTEAFF
17 - many TRBJ1-5 TRBV5-1 TGCGCCAGCAGCTTGTTACCGACAGGCCAAGGGAATCAGCCCCAGCATTTT CASSLLPTGQGNQPQHF
15 TRBD2 many TRBJ2-3 TRBV12-3/TRBV12-4 TGTGCCAGCAGTCCACGGGGGGTCTCCACAGATACGCAGTATTTT CASSPRGVSTDTQYF
13 TRBD1 many TRBJ1-4 TRBV28 TGTGCCAGCAGACAGGGGGGCCTTGAAAAACTGTTTTTT CASRQGGLEKLFF
15 - many TRBJ1-1 TRBV2 TGTGCCAGCAGTGAAGCGCAGTCGGGTCGACAGGAAGCTTTCTTT CASSEAQSGRQEAFF
17 TRBD2 many TRBJ2-5 TRBV4-3 TGCGCCAGCAGCCGGGGGACTAGCGGGGGGGTCCAAGAGACCCAGTACTTC CASSRGTSGGVQETQYF
11 - many TRBJ2-1 TRBV28 TGTGCCAGCAGCCTACTTAATGAGCAGTTCTTC CASSLLNEQFF
14 - many TRBJ2-4 TRBV12-3/TRBV12-4 TGTGCCAGCAGTTTAGCAGGGGAATATGGCATTCAGTACTTC CASSLAGEYGIQYF
13 - many TRBJ1-3 TRBV2 TGTGCCAGCCGTGACAGCTCGGGAAACACCATATATTTT CASRDSSGNTIYF
15 - many TRBJ2-1 TRBV27 TGTGCCAGCAGTTTATCCCGTCAGGGGTGGGATGAGCAGTTCTTC CASSLSRQGWDEQFF
12 - many TRBJ2-2 TRBV2 TGTGCCAGCAGTCGAGGCACCGGGGAGCTGTTTTTT CASSRGTGELFF
15 - many TRBJ1-5 TRBV5-1 TGCGCCAGCAGCTTAGGGGATTATAGCAATCAGCCCCAGCATTTT CASSLGDYSNQPQHF
16 - many TRBJ1-5 TRBV4-1 TGCGCCAGCAGCCAAGGGGCAGGGGTTAACAATCAGCCCCAGCATTTT CASSQGAGVNNQPQHF
12 - many TRBJ1-2 TRBV3-1 TGTGCCAGCAGCCAAGTCAATTATGGCTACACCTTC CASSQVNYGYTF
12 - few TRBJ2-1 TRBV7-2 TGTGCCAGCAGCTTTGTTTTGAATGAGCAGTTCTTC CASSFVLNEQFF